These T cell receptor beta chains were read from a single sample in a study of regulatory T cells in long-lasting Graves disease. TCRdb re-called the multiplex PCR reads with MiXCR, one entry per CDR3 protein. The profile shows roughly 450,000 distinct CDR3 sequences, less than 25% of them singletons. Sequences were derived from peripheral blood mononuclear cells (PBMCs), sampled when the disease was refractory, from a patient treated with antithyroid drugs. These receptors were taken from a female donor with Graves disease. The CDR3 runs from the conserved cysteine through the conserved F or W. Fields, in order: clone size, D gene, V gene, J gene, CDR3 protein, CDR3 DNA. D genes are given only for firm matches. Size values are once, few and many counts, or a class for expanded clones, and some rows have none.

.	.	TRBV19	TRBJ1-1	CASTGEGIAEAFF	TGTGCCAGTACTGGGGAGGGTATCGCTGAAGCTTTCTTT
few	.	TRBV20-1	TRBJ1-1	CSARPPTDPNTEAFF	TGCAGTGCTAGACCCCCGACGGACCCGAACACTGAAGCTTTCTTT
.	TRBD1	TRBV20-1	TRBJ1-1	CSAFDRADGYTEAFF	TGCAGTGCTTTTGACAGGGCAGATGGGTACACTGAAGCTTTCTTT
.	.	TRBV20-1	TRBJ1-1	CSAYRDANTEAFF	TGCAGTGCTTACAGGGACGCGAACACTGAAGCTTTCTTT
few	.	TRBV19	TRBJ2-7	CASSIYTGYEQYF	TGTGCCAGTAGTATATACACGGGGTACGAGCAGTACTTC
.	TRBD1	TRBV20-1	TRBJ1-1	CSARGWDRGRNTEAFF	TGCAGTGCTAGAGGCTGGGACAGGGGGCGGAACACTGAAGCTTTCTTT
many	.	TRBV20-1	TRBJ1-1	CSARSWGNTEAFF	TGCAGTGCTCGGAGTTGGGGGAACACTGAAGCTTTCTTT
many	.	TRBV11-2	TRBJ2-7	CASSPDRWGTYEQYF	TGTGCCAGCAGCCCCGATAGATGGGGGACTTACGAGCAGTACTTC
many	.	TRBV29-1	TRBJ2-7	CSVNTRDTYEQYF	TGCAGCGTTAACACCCGGGACACCTACGAGCAGTACTTC
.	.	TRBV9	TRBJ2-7	CASSADLYEQYF	TGTGCCAGCAGCGCGGACCTCTACGAGCAGTACTTC
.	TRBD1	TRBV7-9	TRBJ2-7	CASSLDRGSEQYF	TGTGCCAGCAGCTTAGACAGGGGGTCCGAGCAGTACTTC
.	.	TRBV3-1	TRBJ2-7	CAVSRWGSSYEQYF	TGTGCCGTCTCCCGTTGGGGTAGCTCCTACGAGCAGTACTTC
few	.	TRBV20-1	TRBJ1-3	CALETSGNTIYF	TGCGCCCTGGAGACCTCTGGAAACACCATATATTTT
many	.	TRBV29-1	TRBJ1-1	CSVPISETEAFF	TGCAGCGTTCCCATCAGTGAGACTGAAGCTTTCTTT
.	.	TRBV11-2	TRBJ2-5	CASSFFRVWETQYF	TGTGCCAGCAGCTTTTTCAGGGTGTGGGAGACCCAGTACTTC
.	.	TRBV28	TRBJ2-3	CASQTGTRRTDTQYF	TGTGCCAGTCAGACCGGGACCAGGAGGACAGATACGCAGTATTTT
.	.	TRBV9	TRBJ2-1	CASSVGTLGANEQFF	TGTGCCAGCAGCGTAGGGACTTTAGGGGCCAATGAGCAGTTCTTC
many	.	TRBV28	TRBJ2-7	CAIGGGEQYF	TGTGCCATCGGGGGTGGGGAGCAGTACTTC
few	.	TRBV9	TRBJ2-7	CASSVEATGPYEQYF	TGTGCCAGCAGCGTAGAGGCGACAGGACCCTACGAGCAGTACTTC
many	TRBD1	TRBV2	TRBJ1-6	CASGRQGGNSPLHF	TGTGCCAGCGGTCGACAGGGGGGGAATTCACCCCTCCACTTT
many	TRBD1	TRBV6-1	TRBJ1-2	CASSPGQGGTYYGYTF	TGTGCCAGCAGCCCCGGACAGGGGGGTACCTACTATGGCTACACCTTC
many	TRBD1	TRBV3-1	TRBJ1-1	CASSQQGGIRDTEAFF	TGTGCCAGCAGCCAACAGGGGGGGATTCGGGACACTGAAGCTTTCTTT
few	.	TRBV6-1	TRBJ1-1	CASTLSPLNTEAFF	TGTGCCAGCACCCTTTCCCCACTGAACACTGAAGCTTTCTTT
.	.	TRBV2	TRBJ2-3	CASSSRVGRSTDTQYF	TGTGCCAGCAGTTCCAGGGTAGGGCGTAGCACAGATACGCAGTATTTT
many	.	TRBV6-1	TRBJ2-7	CASRLGTAEQYF	TGTGCCAGCAGGCTCGGGACCGCCGAGCAGTACTTC
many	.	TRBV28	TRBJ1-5	CASSSPAYSNQPQHF	TGTGCCAGCAGTTCGCCCGCATATAGCAATCAGCCCCAGCATTTT
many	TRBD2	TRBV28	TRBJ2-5	CASSPFLAGAETQYF	TGTGCCAGCAGCCCATTTCTAGCGGGCGCAGAGACCCAGTACTTC
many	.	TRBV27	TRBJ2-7	CASSSYRVGYEQYF	TGTGCCAGCAGTTCCTACAGGGTGGGTTACGAGCAGTACTTC
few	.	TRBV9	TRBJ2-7	CASSVELADYEQYF	TGTGCCAGCAGCGTAGAACTAGCAGACTACGAGCAGTACTTC
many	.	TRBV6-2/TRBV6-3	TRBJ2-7	CASSEEAFLGSYEQYF	TGTGCCAGCAGTGAAGAGGCTTTCCTGGGTTCCTACGAGCAGTACTTC
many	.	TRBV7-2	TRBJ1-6	CASSPDRTLESAPLHF	TGTGCCAGCAGCCCCGACAGGACTCTTGAATCGGCACCCCTCCACTTT
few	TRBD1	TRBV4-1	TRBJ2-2	CASDGQANTGELFF	TGCGCCAGCGATGGACAGGCCAACACCGGGGAGCTGTTTTTT
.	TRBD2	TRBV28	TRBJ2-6	CASSFSGRAAGANVLTF	TGTGCCAGCAGTTTCAGCGGGAGGGCCGCTGGGGCCAACGTCCTGACTTTC
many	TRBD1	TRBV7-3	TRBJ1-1	CASSSRQGAAAFF	TGTGCCAGCAGCTCAAGACAGGGGGCTGCGGCTTTCTTT
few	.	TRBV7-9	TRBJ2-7	CASSSLFREQYF	TGTGCCAGCAGCTCCCTCTTCCGCGAGCAGTACTTC
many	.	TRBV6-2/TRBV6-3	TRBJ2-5	CASSGQWETQYF	TGTGCCAGCAGTGGACAGTGGGAGACCCAGTACTTC
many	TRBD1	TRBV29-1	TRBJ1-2	CSVDQGGDYGYTF	TGCAGCGTTGACCAGGGGGGAGACTATGGCTACACCTTC
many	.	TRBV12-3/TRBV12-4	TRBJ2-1	CASSPAPLVGHNEQFF	TGTGCCAGCAGTCCAGCCCCACTAGTTGGCCACAATGAGCAGTTCTTC
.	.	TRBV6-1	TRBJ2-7	CASSEEGRTYEQYF	TGTGCCAGCAGTGAAGAAGGCAGAACCTACGAGCAGTACTTC
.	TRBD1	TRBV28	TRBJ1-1	CASSPGQGESTEAFF	TGTGCCAGTTCCCCGGGACAGGGAGAGAGCACTGAAGCTTTCTTT
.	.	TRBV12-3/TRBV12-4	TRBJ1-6	CASSRTAYNSPLHF	TGTGCCAGCAGTCGGACAGCCTATAATTCACCCCTCCACTTT
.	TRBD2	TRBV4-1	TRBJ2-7	CASSIGTSGGWEQYF	TGCGCCAGCAGCATCGGGACTAGCGGGGGTTGGGAGCAGTACTTC
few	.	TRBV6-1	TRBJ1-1	CASRQTPNTEAFF	TGTGCCAGCAGACAGACCCCGAACACTGAAGCTTTCTTT
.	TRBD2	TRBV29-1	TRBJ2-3	CSVLAGVTDTQYF	TGCAGCGTCCTAGCGGGAGTGACAGATACGCAGTATTTT
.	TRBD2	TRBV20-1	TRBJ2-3	CSAPRTGTSSTDTQYF	TGCAGTGCTCCCAGGACCGGGACTAGCTCGACAGATACGCAGTATTTT
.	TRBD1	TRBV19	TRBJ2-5	CASRDRAVETQYF	TGTGCCAGTCGGGACAGGGCGGTGGAGACCCAGTACTTC
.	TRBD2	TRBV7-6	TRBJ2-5	CASRPRAGYRQETQYF	TGTGCCAGCAGACCTCGAGCGGGGTACAGACAAGAGACCCAGTACTTC
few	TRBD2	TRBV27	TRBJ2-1	CASSFNSGSHNEQFF	TGTGCCAGCAGTTTCAATAGCGGGAGCCACAATGAGCAGTTCTTC
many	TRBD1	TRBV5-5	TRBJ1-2	CASSFRDSNYGYTF	TGTGCCAGCAGCTTCCGGGACAGCAACTATGGCTACACCTTC
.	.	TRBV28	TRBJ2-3	CAVQGGGPIDTQYF	TGTGCCGTCCAGGGGGGAGGCCCCATAGATACGCAGTATTTT
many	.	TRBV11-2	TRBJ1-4	CASSLVPTQPLFF	TGTGCCAGCAGCTTAGTCCCCACCCAACCCCTGTTTTTT
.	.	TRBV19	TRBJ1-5	CASSIRRSRGNQPQHF	TGTGCCAGTAGTATTAGAAGGTCCCGGGGCAATCAGCCCCAGCATTTT
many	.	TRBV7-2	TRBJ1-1	CASSLKNGGGTEAFF	TGTGCCAGCAGCTTAAAGAACGGTGGGGGCACTGAAGCTTTCTTT
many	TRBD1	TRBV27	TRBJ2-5	CASNPGQGSETQYF	TGTGCCAGTAACCCGGGACAGGGTTCGGAGACCCAGTACTTC
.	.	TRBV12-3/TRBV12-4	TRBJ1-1	CASSFWVGGTEAFF	TGTGCCAGCAGTTTTTGGGTAGGGGGCACTGAAGCTTTCTTT
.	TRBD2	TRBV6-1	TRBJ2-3	CASVGLAGGTDTQYF	TGTGCCAGCGTTGGACTAGCGGGAGGAACAGATACGCAGTATTTT
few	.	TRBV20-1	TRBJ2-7	CSASTTTGIGFYEQYF	TGCAGTGCTAGCACTACCACGGGAATAGGGTTCTACGAGCAGTACTTC
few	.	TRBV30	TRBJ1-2	CACLVGTGYYGYTF	TGTGCCTGCCTAGTCGGAACAGGCTACTATGGCTACACCTTC
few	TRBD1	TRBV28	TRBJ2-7	CASSQTGGTGEQYF	TGTGCCAGCAGCCAGACAGGGGGGACGGGCGAGCAGTACTTC